This TCR beta chain was recorded in a study of response to subunit inactivated influenza vaccine. General observations from the study: New T cells are recruited in small numbers by each seasonal influenza vaccination, according to the authors' suggestion.

TCRdb re-called the RT-PCR reads through MiXCR, storing one row per CDR3 protein. Of about 570,000 distinct CDR3 sequences listed, about 10% are singletons. Trimming stripped 5 bases from V and 2 bases from J, with 15 bases between. The V gene's germline CDR1 is DFQATT and CDR2 SNEGSKA (reference sequence). The CDR3 runs to 14 residues. To note about this clonotype: Antigen: not known.

This rearrangement joins TRBV20-1 to TRBJ1-1; D not certain. The sample consisted of PBMCs from blood, taken on the day of vaccination. The source of this sequence is a man in his fifties or sixties who received an inactivated influenza vaccine. CDR3 region: CSALLGGPNTEAFF. Here the CDR3 DNA reads TGCAGTGCTCTCCTAGGCGGGCCAAACACTGAAGCTTTCTTT.